Below are 9 T cell receptor beta chains sequenced from a single sample in a study of blood T cells in healthy people across ages. Sample-barcoded 5' priming and a J-beta primer mix drove a second PCR of about 7 to 12 cycles. A single record per CDR3 protein comes from TCRdb applying MiXCR to the 5' RACE reads. The repertoire holds fewer than 1.5 million distinct CDR3 sequences, 42% seen once, with approximately 7.9% in the top ten. Sample: blood. These receptor sequences come from a woman younger than 30 in good health.

This clonotype appeared once. The chain joins TRBV20-1 to TRBJ2-7; TRBD1 might be the D (5 bases). With the DNA end fitting TRBJ2-5 better, the J assignment may be wrong. The germline V gene encodes CDR1 DFQATT and CDR2 SNEGSKA (reference sequence). The CDR3 is made up of 13 amino acids. Written as DNA, the CDR3 is TGCAGTGCTGTACCAGGGATGATGGAGACCCAGTACTTC. Translated: CSAVPGMMETQYF.

In the case of this clonotype: Relative to the germline gene, one junction end is altered; a read error may explain this. The chain couples TRBV5-1 to TRBJ2-1; no firm D call. This CDR3 is built from 15 residues. The germline V gene has CDR1 SGHRS and CDR2 YFSETQ. The CDR3 DNA reads TGCGCCAGCAGCTTGGCCGGGCACGCCAACAATGAGCGGTTCTTC. This gives the protein CASSLAGHANNERFF.

The chain joins TRBV27 to TRBJ2-7, with D perhaps matching TRBD1 or TRBD2 (5 bases each). The CDR3 sequence is 13 residues long. The germline V and J ends were trimmed by 3 bases and 4 bases, with 10 bases remaining between them. CDR1 MNHEY and CDR2 SMNVEV come from the germline V gene (reference sequence). For the CDR3, the DNA is TGTGCCAGCAGTTTCGAGAGGGGTTACGAGCAGTACTTC. This encodes CASSFERGYEQYF.

This clonotype was observed a handful of times. This chain uses TRBV10-3 with TRBJ2-3; TRBD1 matches 9 bases. V gave up 6 bases and J gave up 6 bases; unmatched junction bases: 7. CDR3 length equals 14 residues. CDR1 and CDR2 (germline): ENHRY, SYGVKD. In DNA form, the CDR3 reads TGTGCCATCAGATCCGGGACAGGGTGGGATACGCAGTATTTT. It specifies CAIRSGTGWDTQYF.

The chain links TRBV6-1 to TRBJ2-5; 8 bases are shared with TRBD2. Germline CDR1 and CDR2: MNHNS and SASEGT. The CDR3 is made up of 15 amino acids. V dropped 7 bases and J dropped 5; count of bases not matched to a gene: 12. This chain's CDR3 is CASTEWLAGTETQYF. The CDR3 DNA follows: TGTGCCAGCACCGAATGGTTAGCGGGGACGGAGACCCAGTACTTC.

This clonotype has more than one count but fewer than ten. The rearrangement joins TRBV6-6 to TRBJ2-7; D not certain. V gave up 2 bases and J gave up 2 bases, with 10 bases separating them. Germline V lookup: CDR1 MNHNY, CDR2 SVGAGI (reference sequence). CDR3 length: 14 amino acids. In DNA, the CDR3 is TGTGCCAGCAGTTACGCGGAACAGCCCTACGAGCAGTACTTC. Translating gives CASSYAEQPYEQYF.

The chain couples TRBV9 to TRBJ2-3; the match to TRBD2 covers 15 bases. The germline V gene encodes CDR1 SGDLS and CDR2 YYNGEE. The V and J ends lost 4 bases and 2 bases, in that order; junction bases with no gene match: 8. CDR3 size: 18 residues. This CDR3 reads CASSKGLAGGPLTDTQYF. CDR3 nucleotide sequence: TGTGCCAGCAGCAAGGGACTAGCGGGAGGACCTCTCACAGATACGCAGTATTTT.

This rearrangement joins TRBV18 to TRBJ2-5, with D maybe TRBD1 (6 bases). Trimming removed 3 bases from V and 11 bases from J, with 19 bases in between. CDR3 length: 14 amino acids. Germline V gene sequence: CDR1 KGHSH, CDR2 LQKENI. CDR3 DNA: TGTGCCAGCTCACCGCCCGGGACACCAAGGGGGCAGTACTTC. Translating it yields CASSPPGTPRGQYF.

The V gene is TRBV3-1, the J gene TRBJ1-2, with D possibly TRBD1 on 5 matching bases. CDR1 is LGHDT and CDR2 is YNNKEL in the germline V gene (reference sequence). The CDR3 spans 13 residues. V lost 4 bases, J lost 8 bases, and 14 bases lay in between. The CDR3 reads CASSPRGGDGYTF. CDR3 sequence (DNA): TGTGCCAGCAGCCCCCGCGGGGGGGACGGCTACACCTTC.